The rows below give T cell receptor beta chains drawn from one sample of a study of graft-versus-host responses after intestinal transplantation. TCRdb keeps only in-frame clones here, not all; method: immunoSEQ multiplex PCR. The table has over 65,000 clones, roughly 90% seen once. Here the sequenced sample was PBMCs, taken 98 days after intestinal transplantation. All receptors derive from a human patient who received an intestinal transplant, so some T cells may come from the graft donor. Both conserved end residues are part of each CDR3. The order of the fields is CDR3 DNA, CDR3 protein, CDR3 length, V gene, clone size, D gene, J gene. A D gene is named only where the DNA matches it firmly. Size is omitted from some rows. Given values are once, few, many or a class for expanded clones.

TGTGCCAGTAGTATAGGGGGGAATCAGCCCCAGCATTTT CASSIGGNQPQHF 13 TRBV19 NA NA TRBJ1-5
TGTGCCAGTAGTATAGTGGGACAGCGTCCCTACGAGCAGTACTTC CASSIVGQRPYEQYF 15 TRBV19 once TRBD1 TRBJ2-7
TGTGCCTGGAGTCGACAGGGGCCAGATACGCAGTATTTT CAWSRQGPDTQYF 13 TRBV30 NA TRBD1 TRBJ2-3
TGTGCCAGCAGTCCACAGGGGCTCGGCACTGAAGCTTTCTTT CASSPQGLGTEAFF 14 TRBV6-6 NA TRBD1 TRBJ1-1
TGTGCCAGCAGTTATTCCCCCTTAGGGACCGGGGAGCTGTTTTTT CASSYSPLGTGELFF 15 TRBV6-5 NA NA TRBJ2-2
TGTGCCAGCAGCGTAGCAGGGGTCGGGGAGCTGTTTTTT CASSVAGVGELFF 13 TRBV9 NA NA TRBJ2-2
TGTGCCAGCAGTCCCGCTAGCGGACCCTACAATGAGCAGTTCTTC CASSPASGPYNEQFF 15 TRBV6-5 NA TRBD2 TRBJ2-1
TGTGCCAGCAGCCAGCAGGGGTGGGATACGCAGTATTTT CASSQQGWDTQYF 13 TRBV6-1 NA NA TRBJ2-3
TGTGCCAGCAGCCGATGGACTAGCGGGGGGTTTATAGATACGCAGTATTTT CASSRWTSGGFIDTQYF 17 TRBV5-4 NA TRBD2 TRBJ2-3
TGTGCCAGCAGCCAAGCTGAGGTAATAAGTGGAAACACCATATATTTT CASSQAEVISGNTIYF 16 TRBV4-2 NA NA TRBJ1-3
TGTGCCAGCAGTGAAGTGGCCAGGGTTACCGCTGGGGCCAACGTCCTGACTTTC CASSEVARVTAGANVLTF 18 TRBV6-1 NA NA TRBJ2-6
TGTGCCAGCAGCCTGGGGGCCCTCACCTACTCCTACGAGCAGTACTTC CASSLGALTYSYEQYF 16 TRBV5-5 NA NA TRBJ2-7
TGTGCCAGCAGTGAACGTCAGGGGGGAGGTGGCTACACCTTC CASSERQGGGGYTF 14 TRBV6-5 once TRBD1 TRBJ1-2
TGTGCCAGCTCAGGGAATAGCAATCAGCCCCAGCATTTT CASSGNSNQPQHF 13 TRBV6-1 NA NA TRBJ1-5
TGCGCCAGCAGTGCGGGGGGCACCGGGGAGCTGTTTTTT CASSAGGTGELFF 13 TRBV10-1 NA TRBD2 TRBJ2-2
TGTGCCAGCAGTTTATCAGGGGCAAACACTGAAGCTTTCTTT CASSLSGANTEAFF 14 TRBV28 NA NA TRBJ1-1
TGTGCCAGCAGCTATAACCCGGACCCGTCCATTAATGAAAAACTGTTTTTT CASSYNPDPSINEKLFF 17 TRBV7-6 NA NA TRBJ1-4
TGTGCCAGCGCTGTTCGGAATTCACCCCTCCACTTT CASAVRNSPLHF 12 TRBV6-5 once NA TRBJ1-6
TGTGCCAGCAGCCAACTAGGAGAGACCCAGTACTTC CASSQLGETQYF 12 TRBV11-3 NA NA TRBJ2-5
TGTGCCAGCAGTTTTCGGACTAGCGGGAGTGGGAACAATGAGCAGTTCTTC CASSFRTSGSGNNEQFF 17 TRBV2 NA TRBD2 TRBJ2-1
TGTGCCAGCAGCCAAGGGGTATACACTGAAGCTTTCTTT CASSQGVYTEAFF 13 TRBV7-3 NA NA TRBJ1-1
TGCGCCAGCAGTCAAGATACCTCCGACTACCACAATGAGCAGTTCTTC CASSQDTSDYHNEQFF 16 TRBV4-1 NA NA TRBJ2-1
TGTGCCAGCAGTTACTCGTCAGGGGCCGCCGGGGAGCTGTTTTTT CASSYSSGAAGELFF 15 TRBV6-6 once NA TRBJ2-2
TGTGCCAGCACCACATCGAAATGGGACGGGATTGAGCAGTTCTTC CASTTSKWDGIEQFF 15 TRBV27 NA NA TRBJ2-1
TGTGCCAGCAGCTTAAGGCGCGGGTCTAATGAAAAACTGTTTTTT CASSLRRGSNEKLFF 15 TRBV7-2 NA NA TRBJ1-4
TGTGCCAGCAGCCCCACCTCCTGGGGCCAAGAGACCCAGTACTTC CASSPTSWGQETQYF 15 TRBV7-6 NA NA TRBJ2-5
TGTGCCAGCAGCTTAGTTGTGGAAAAACTGTTTTTT CASSLVVEKLFF 12 TRBV7-9 NA NA TRBJ1-4
TGTGCCACCAGTCCTCCTGGAGGGGCGAACTACGAGCAGTACTTC CATSPPGGANYEQYF 15 TRBV5-4 NA NA TRBJ2-7
TGCGCCAGCAAAGGGGTTAGCACAGATACGCAGTATTTT CASKGVSTDTQYF 13 TRBV5-1 NA NA TRBJ2-3
TGTGCCAGTTCCGGGCAAAGCACAGATACGCAGTATTTT CASSGQSTDTQYF 13 TRBV19 NA NA TRBJ2-3
TGTGCCAGCAGCGTAGGACATGAATGGTACTATGGCTACACCTTC CASSVGHEWYYGYTF 15 TRBV9 NA NA TRBJ1-2
TGTGCCAGCCGGCGTGTCAGCACAGATACGCAGTATTTT CASRRVSTDTQYF 13 TRBV2 NA NA TRBJ2-3
TGTGCCAGCAGACTCAGGGAGGGCTCCTACGAGCAGTACTTC CASRLREGSYEQYF 14 TRBV28 NA TRBD2 TRBJ2-7
TGTGCCAGCAGTTCCGGGAACACCGGGGAGCTGTTTTTT CASSSGNTGELFF 13 TRBV27 NA NA TRBJ2-2
TGTGCCAGCAGCTTAGAGAGGGCGTTCCCCTACGAGCAGTACTTC CASSLERAFPYEQYF 15 TRBV11-2 NA NA TRBJ2-7
TGCGCCAGCAGCTGGAAGACAGGGACCGGGGCCAACGTCCTGACTTTC CASSWKTGTGANVLTF 16 TRBV5-1 NA TRBD1 TRBJ2-6